This T cell receptor beta chain derives from a study of regulatory T cells in long-lasting Graves disease. In the study overall: Persistence in Graves' disease required over 5 years of antithyroid drugs plus positive TSH receptor antibodies.

To note about this clonotype: What it binds is unknown.

Study-level points and caveats: Fewer public clonotypes were shared by new patients (roughly 970) than by persistent patients (2,741).

Time point specified: persistent/refractory GD, antithyroid drugs over 5 years with positive TRAb. PBMCs provided the RNA from which the TCR library was made. In building TCR beta libraries, iRepertoire HTBI primers were used together with Arm-PCR of CDR3 regions. A single record per CDR3 protein comes from TCRdb applying MiXCR to the multiplex PCR reads. This table has 420,000 or so distinct CDR3 sequences, about 20% appearing once. V was trimmed by 5 bases and J by 5 bases, leaving 18 bases between them. The germline gives CDR1 SGHTA, CDR2 FQGTGA. The CDR3 covers 15 residues. This chain joins TRBV7-3 and TRBJ1-2; tentative D call: TRBD1 (5 bases). The sample here was peripheral blood mononuclear cells (PBMCs), taken when the disease was refractory, from a patient treated with antithyroid drugs. This TCR was sampled from a female donor with Graves disease. The CDR3 region is CASSQDRGGVYGYTF. As DNA, the CDR3 is TGTGCCAGCAGCCAAGATCGGGGAGGGGTTTATGGCTACACCTTC.